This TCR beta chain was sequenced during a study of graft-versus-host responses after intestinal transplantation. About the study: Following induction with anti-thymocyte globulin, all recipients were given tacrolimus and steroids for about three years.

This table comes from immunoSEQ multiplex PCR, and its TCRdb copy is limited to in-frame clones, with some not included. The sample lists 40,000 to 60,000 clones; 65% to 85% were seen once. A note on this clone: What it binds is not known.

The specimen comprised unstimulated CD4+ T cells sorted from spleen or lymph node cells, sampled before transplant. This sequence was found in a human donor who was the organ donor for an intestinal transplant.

CDR3 sequence (DNA): TGCGCCAGCAGTAGACAGCCAAATCAGCCCCAGCATTTT. Its protein is CASSRQPNQPQHF. The rearrangement joins TRBV5-1 to TRBJ1-5; D is possibly TRBD1 (5 bases). The CDR3 length is 13 residues. The germline gives CDR1 SGHRS, CDR2 YFSETQ. Trimming cost V 5 bases and J 4 bases, with 10 bases left between them.